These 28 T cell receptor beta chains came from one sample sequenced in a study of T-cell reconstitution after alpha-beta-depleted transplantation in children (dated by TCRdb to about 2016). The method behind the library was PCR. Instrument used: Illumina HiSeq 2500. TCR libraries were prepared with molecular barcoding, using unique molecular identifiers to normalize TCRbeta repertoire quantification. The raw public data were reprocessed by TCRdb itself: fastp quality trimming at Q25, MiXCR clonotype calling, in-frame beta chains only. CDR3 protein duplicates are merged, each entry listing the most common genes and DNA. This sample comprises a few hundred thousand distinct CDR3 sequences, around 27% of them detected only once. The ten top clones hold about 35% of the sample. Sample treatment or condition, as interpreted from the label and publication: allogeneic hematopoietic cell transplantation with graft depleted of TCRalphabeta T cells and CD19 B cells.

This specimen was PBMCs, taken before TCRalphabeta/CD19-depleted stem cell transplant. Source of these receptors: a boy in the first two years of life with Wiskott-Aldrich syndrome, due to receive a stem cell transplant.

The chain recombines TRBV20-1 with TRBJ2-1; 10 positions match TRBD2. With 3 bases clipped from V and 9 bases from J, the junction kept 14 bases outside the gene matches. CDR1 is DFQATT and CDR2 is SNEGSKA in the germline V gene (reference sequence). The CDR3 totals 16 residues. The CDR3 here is CSASPPPSGRAPEQFF. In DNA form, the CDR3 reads TGCAGTGCTAGTCCCCCGCCCAGCGGGAGGGCGCCTGAGCAGTTCTTC.

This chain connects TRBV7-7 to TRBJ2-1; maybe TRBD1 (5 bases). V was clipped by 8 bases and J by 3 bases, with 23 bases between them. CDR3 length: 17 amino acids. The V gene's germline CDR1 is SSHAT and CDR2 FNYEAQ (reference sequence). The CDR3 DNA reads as TGTGCCAGCGAGAACTACAGGACACCCCGCTTCTACAATGAGCAGTTCTTC. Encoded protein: CASENYRTPRFYNEQFF.

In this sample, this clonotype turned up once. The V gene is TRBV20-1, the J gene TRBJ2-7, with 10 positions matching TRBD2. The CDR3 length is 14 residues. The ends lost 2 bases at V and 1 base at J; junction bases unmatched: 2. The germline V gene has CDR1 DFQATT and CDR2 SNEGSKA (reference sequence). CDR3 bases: TGCAGTGCTAGACTAGCGGGAGAGTCCTACGAGCAGTACTTC. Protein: CSARLAGESYEQYF.

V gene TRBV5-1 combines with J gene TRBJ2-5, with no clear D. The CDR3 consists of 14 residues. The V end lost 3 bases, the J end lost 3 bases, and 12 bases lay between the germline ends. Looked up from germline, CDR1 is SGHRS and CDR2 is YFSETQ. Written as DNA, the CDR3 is TGCGCCAGCAGCTGGAAGAGTACGGAAGAGACCCAGTACTTC. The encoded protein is CASSWKSTEETQYF. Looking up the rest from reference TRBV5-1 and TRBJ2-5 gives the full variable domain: KAGVTQTPRYLIKTRGQQVTLSCSPISGHRSVSWYQQTPGQGLQFLFEYFSETQRNKGNFPGRFSGRQFSNSRSEMNVSTLELGDSALYLCASSWKSTEETQYFGPGTRLLVL.

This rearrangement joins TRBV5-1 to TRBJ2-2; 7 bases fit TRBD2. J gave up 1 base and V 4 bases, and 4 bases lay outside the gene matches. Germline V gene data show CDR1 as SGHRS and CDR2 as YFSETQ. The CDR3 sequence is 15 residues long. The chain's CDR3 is CASSGSSGNTGELFF. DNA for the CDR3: TGCGCCAGCAGCGGTTCTAGCGGGAACACCGGGGAGCTGTTTTTT. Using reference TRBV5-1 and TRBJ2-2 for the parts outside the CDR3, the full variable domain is KAGVTQTPRYLIKTRGQQVTLSCSPISGHRSVSWYQQTPGQGLQFLFEYFSETQRNKGNFPGRFSGRQFSNSRSEMNVSTLELGDSALYLCASSGSSGNTGELFFGEGSRLTVL.

The CDR3 reads CSAHPAGLASGEQFF. DNA for the CDR3: TGCAGTGCTCACCCGGCGGGACTAGCTAGTGGTGAGCAGTTCTTC. The chain combines TRBV20-1 with TRBJ2-1, with 9 bases matching TRBD2. Germline lookup yields CDR1 DFQATT and CDR2 SNEGSKA (reference sequence). With V trimmed by 5 bases and J by 9 bases, 14 bases remained unmatched. CDR3 size: 15 residues.

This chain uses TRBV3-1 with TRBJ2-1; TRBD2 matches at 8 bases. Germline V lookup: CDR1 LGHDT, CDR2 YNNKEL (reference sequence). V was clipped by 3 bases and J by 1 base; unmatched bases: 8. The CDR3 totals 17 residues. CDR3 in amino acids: CASSQDKLAASYNEQFF. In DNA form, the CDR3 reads TGTGCCAGCAGCCAGGATAAACTAGCGGCATCCTACAATGAGCAGTTCTTC.

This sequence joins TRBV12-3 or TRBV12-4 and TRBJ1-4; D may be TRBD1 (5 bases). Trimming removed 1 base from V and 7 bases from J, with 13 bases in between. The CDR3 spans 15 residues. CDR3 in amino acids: CASSLGGGGTEKLFF. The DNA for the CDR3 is TGTGCCAGCAGTTTAGGGGGCGGAGGGACTGAAAAACTGTTTTTT.

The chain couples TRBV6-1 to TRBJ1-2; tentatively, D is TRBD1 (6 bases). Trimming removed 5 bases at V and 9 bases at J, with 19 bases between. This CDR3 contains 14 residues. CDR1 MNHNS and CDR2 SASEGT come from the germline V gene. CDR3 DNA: TGTGCCAGCAGTCCCCCGGGGGGCCGGGGGAGCTACACCTTC. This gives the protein CASSPPGGRGSYTF.

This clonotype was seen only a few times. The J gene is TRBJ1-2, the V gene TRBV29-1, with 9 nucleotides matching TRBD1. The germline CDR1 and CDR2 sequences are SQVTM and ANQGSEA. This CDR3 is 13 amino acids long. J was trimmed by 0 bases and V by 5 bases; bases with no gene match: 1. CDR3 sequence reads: CSVRDRANYGYTF. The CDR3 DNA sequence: TGCAGCGTTCGGGACAGGGCTAACTATGGCTACACCTTC.

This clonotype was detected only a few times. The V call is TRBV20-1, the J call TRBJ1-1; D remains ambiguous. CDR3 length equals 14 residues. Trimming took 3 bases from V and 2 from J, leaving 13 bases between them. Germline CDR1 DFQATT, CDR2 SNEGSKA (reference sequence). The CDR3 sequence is CSASGVLINTEAFF. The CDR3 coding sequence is TGCAGTGCTAGTGGGGTTCTCATCAACACTGAAGCTTTCTTT.

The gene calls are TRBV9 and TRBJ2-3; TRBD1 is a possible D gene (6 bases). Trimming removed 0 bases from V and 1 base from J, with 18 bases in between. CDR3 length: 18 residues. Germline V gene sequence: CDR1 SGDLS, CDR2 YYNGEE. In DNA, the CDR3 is TGTGCCAGCAGCGTAGAGGATCCGAGTGGACAGCGCACAGATACGCAGTATTTT. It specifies CASSVEDPSGQRTDTQYF.

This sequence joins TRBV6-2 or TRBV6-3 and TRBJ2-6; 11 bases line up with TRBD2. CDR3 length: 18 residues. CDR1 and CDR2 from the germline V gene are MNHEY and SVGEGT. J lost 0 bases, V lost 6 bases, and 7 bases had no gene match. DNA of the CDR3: TGTGCCAGCAGACCGACTAGCGGGACCACCTCTGGGGCCAACGTCCTGACTTTC. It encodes CASRPTSGTTSGANVLTF.

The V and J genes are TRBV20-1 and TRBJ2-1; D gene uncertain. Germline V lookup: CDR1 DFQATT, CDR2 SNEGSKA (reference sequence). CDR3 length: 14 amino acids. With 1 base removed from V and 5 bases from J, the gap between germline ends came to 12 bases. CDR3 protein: CSARGGPRDNEQFF. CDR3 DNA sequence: TGCAGTGCTAGAGGAGGACCCCGTGACAATGAGCAGTTCTTC.

The CDR3 protein is CASSLAVDGNTEAFF. The CDR3 DNA sequence: TGCGCCAGCAGCTTGGCCGTTGATGGGAACACTGAAGCTTTCTTT. The chain uses TRBV5-1 and TRBJ1-1; D gene uncertain. Trimming removed 0 bases from V and 1 base from J, with 10 bases in between. Germline V CDR1 and CDR2: SGHRS, YFSETQ. This CDR3 comprises 15 residues.

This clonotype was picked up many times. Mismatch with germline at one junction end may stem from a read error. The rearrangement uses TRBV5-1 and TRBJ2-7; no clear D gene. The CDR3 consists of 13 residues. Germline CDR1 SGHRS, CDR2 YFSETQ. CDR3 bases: TGTGCCAGCAGCTTAGTTGCCTCCTACGAGCAGTACTTC. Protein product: CASSLVASYEQYF.

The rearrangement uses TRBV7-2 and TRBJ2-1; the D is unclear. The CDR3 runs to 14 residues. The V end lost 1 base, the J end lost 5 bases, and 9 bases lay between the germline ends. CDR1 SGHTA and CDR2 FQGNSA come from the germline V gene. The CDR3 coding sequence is TGTGCCAGCAGCTTAGTGGCGGTTGACAATGAGCAGTTCTTC. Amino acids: CASSLVAVDNEQFF.

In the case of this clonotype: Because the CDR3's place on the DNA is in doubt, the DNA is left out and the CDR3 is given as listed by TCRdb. The CDR3 protein is CTSCKLAGVVGYGNEQFF. The V gene is TRBV1, the J gene TRBJ2-1; TRBD2, the table's D call, was not compared with the DNA. TRBV1 is tagged as a pseudogene. The CDR3 length is 18 residues, termini included.

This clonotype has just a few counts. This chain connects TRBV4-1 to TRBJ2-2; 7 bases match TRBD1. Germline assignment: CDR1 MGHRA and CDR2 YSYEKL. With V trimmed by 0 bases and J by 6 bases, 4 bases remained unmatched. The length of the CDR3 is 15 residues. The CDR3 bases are TGCGCCAGCAGCCAAGACGAGGGGGCGCCCGGGGAGCTGTTTTTT. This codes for CASSQDEGAPGELFF.

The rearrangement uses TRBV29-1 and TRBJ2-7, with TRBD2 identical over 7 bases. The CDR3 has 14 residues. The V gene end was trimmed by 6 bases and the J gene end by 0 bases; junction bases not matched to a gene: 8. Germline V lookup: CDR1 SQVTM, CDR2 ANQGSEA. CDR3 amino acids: CSVASGEYSYEQYF. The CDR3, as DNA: TGCAGCGTCGCTAGCGGTGAATACTCCTACGAGCAGTACTTC.

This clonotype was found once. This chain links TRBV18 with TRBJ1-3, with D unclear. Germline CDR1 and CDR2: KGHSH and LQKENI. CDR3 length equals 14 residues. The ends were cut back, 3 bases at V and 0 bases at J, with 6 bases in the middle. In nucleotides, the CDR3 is TGTGCCAGCTCACCCTTACCCTCTGGAAACACCATATATTTT. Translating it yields CASSPLPSGNTIYF.

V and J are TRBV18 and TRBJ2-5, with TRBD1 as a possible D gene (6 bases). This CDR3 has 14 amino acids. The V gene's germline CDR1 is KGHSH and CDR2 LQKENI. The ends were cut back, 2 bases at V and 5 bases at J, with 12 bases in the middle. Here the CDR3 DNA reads TGTGCCAGCTCACCAAGGACAGCTCTGGAGACCCAGTACTTC. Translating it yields CASSPRTALETQYF.

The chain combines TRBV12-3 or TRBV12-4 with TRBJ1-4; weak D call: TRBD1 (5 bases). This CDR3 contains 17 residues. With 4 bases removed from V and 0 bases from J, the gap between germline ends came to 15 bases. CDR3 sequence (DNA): TGTGCCAGCAGTTCCCGACCCGACAGAACAACTAATGAAAAACTGTTTTTT. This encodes CASSSRPDRTTNEKLFF.

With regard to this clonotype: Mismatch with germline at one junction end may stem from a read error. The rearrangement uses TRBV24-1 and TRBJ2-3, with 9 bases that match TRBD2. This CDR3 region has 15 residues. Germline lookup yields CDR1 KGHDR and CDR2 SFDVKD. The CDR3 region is CATSDTGTSRDTQYF. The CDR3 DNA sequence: TGTGCCACCAGTGACACCGGGACTAGCAGAGATACGCAGTATTTT.

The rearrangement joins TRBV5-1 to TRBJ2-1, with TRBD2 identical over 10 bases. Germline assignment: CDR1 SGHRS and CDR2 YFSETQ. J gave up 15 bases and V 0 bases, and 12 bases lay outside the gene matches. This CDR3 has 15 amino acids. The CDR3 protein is CASSLAAGGSRAPFF. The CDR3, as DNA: TGCGCCAGCAGCTTGGCAGCGGGAGGGAGTCGTGCCCCGTTCTTC.

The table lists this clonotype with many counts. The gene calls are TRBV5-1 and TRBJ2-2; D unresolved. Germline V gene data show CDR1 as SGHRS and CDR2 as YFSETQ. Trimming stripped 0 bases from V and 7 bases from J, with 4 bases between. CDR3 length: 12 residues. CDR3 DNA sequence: TGCGCCAGCAGCTTGGTGGTCGGGGAGCTGTTTTTT. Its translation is CASSLVVGELFF.

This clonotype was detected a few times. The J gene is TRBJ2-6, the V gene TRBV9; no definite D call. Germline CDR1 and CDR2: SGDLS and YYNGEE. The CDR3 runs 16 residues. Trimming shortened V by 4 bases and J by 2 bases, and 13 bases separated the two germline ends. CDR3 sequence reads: CASSFGLSAGANVLTF. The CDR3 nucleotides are TGTGCCAGCAGCTTCGGCCTATCGGCTGGGGCCAACGTCCTGACTTTC.

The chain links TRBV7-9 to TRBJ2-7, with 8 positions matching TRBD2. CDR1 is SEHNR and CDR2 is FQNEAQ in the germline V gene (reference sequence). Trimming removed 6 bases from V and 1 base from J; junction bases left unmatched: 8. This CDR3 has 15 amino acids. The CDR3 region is CASRQWTSSSYEQYF. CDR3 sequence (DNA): TGTGCCAGCAGACAATGGACTAGCAGTTCCTACGAGCAGTACTTC.